This T cell receptor beta chain derives from a study of blood T cell repertoires in COVID-19. Trimming shortened V by 8 bases and J by 2 bases, and 14 bases separated the two germline ends. Germline V gene sequence: CDR1 LGHNT, CDR2 FRNRAP. The CDR3 loop spans 14 amino acids. The protocol was immunoSEQ multiplex PCR, while the TCRdb copy is restricted to in-frame clones and leaves out a portion. In the table there are about 260,000 clones, approximately 82% of which are singletons. This sequence originates from a woman of 80 years or more with acute or convalescent COVID-19. Sequences were obtained from peripheral blood. J is TRBJ2-3 and V is TRBV12-5, with D perhaps matching TRBD2 (5 bases). The CDR3 spells CASSGMTYTDTQYF. The DNA for the CDR3 is TGTGCTAGTTCCGGGATGACCTACACAGATACGCAGTATTTT.